The rows below give T cell receptor beta chains drawn from one sample of a study of CD8+ T cells in alopecia areata. Sequenced by immunoSEQ multiplex PCR; TCRdb stores in-frame clones only, minus some. The repertoire holds 200,000 to 250,000 clones, with approximately 70% as singletons. Sequencing was performed on CD4+ T cells sorted from blood, taken between weeks 44 and 45, from a patient treated with tofacitinib. These receptors originate from a human donor with alopecia areata. Each CDR3 is given without its conserved first and last residue.

>TRBJ2-7|TRBV4-3
ASSQEVQGFSSYEQY
>TRBJ2-2|TRBV30
AWSDKSGTLNTGELF
>TRBJ2-5|TRBV5-1
ASSLFDGETQY
>TRBJ2-2|TRBV29-1
SVDIGYTGELF
>TRBJ1-1|TRBV30
AWSDGSNTEAF
>TRBJ2-5|TRBV15
ATSTRDRHQETQY
>TRBJ2-7|TRBV30
AWSAGTGLLTYEQY
>TRBJ2-1|TRBV29-1
SVVELAGGRYNEQF
>TRBJ1-6|TRBV4-3
ASSQESGQGKSPLH
>TRBJ1-6|TRBV2
ASNPQGAGNSPLH
>TRBJ2-3|TRBV9
ASSEPPGTGVFADTQY
>TRBJ2-3|TRBV27
ARRELGDGCTSTDTQY
>TRBJ2-1|TRBV29-1
SVEFRGLAGGRAYNEQF
>TRBJ2-2|TRBV5-1
ASSSGTGELF
>TRBJ1-1|TRBV7-2
ASSYDRGDTEAF
>TRBJ2-7|TRBV4-1
ASSQEEGTYEQY
>TRBJ2-3|TRBV7-9
ASSFTGGSPDTQY
>TRBJ2-5|TRBV30
AWINGGETQY
>TRBJ2-7|TRBV5-1
ASSFQGDYEQY
>TRBJ2-3|TRBV20-1
SARTTDTQY